This T cell receptor beta chain came from a study of T cell responses to AZD1222 COVID-19 vaccine. A word on this clone: The antigen is undetermined.

The study, taken as a whole, reports: The span of vaccine-associated CD4 TCRs extended across spike, with dominance at 160-218 and 743-854. Reports indicate that nearly half of spike-specific TCRs are directed at unmutated variant regions. Mostly white British, mostly female donors; authors suggested clonal diversity may be underestimated.

V lost 3 bases and J 3 bases, leaving 17 bases between the germline ends. Germline V gene data show CDR1 as MNHNS and CDR2 as SASEGT. CDR3 size: 16 residues. The method was immunoSEQ multiplex PCR; TCRdb's version includes in-frame clones alone and lacks a portion of them. The table lists 20,000 to 25,000 clones, about 80% of them singletons. The rearrangement links TRBV6-1 to TRBJ1-2; perhaps TRBD1 as D (6 bases). This sample comprised peripheral blood, obtained on day 0 of AZD1222 vaccination. The sequence was collected from an adult in good health. The CDR3 DNA sequence: TGTGCCAGCAGTGAGGGACATGGGGTGGACTACTATGGCTACACCTTC. Translating gives CASSEGHGVDYYGYTF.